Listed below are T cell receptor beta chains from one sample, sequenced in a study of OX40 agonist ivuxolimab in advanced cancers. Some clones are missing from TCRdb's copy, which holds only in-frame ones; the method was immunoSEQ multiplex PCR. The sample yields approximately 91,000 clones, more than 75% seen once. The sample was CD4+ or CD8+ T cells sorted from blood, taken in a trial of the OX40 agonist ivuxolimab. These receptors came from an adult with an advanced solid tumor such as melanoma, head and neck, liver or kidney cancer. The CDR3 runs from the conserved cysteine through the conserved F or W. D genes are given only for firm matches. The size field is filled for only some rows; it gives once, few, many or a size class.

v_gene: TRBV7-3; j_gene: TRBJ2-7; d_gene: TRBD2; abundance: few; CDR3nt: TGTGCCAGCAGCTCTGGACTAGCGGGAGTTGAAGAGCAGTACTTC; CDR3aa: CASSSGLAGVEEQYF
v_gene: TRBV7-8; j_gene: TRBJ1-1; d_gene: -; abundance: -; CDR3nt: TGTGCCAGCAGCGCCGACAGGAACACTGAAGCTTTCTTT; CDR3aa: CASSADRNTEAFF
v_gene: TRBV5-1; j_gene: TRBJ2-7; d_gene: -; abundance: -; CDR3nt: TGCGCCAGCAGCACGCAGGGGCCCTCCTACGAGCAGTACTTC; CDR3aa: CASSTQGPSYEQYF
v_gene: TRBV19; j_gene: TRBJ1-1; d_gene: -; abundance: -; CDR3nt: TGTGCCAGTAGTATAGTGTCGAGCACTGAAGCTTTCTTT; CDR3aa: CASSIVSSTEAFF
v_gene: TRBV7-9; j_gene: TRBJ2-7; d_gene: TRBD2; abundance: -; CDR3nt: TGTGCCAGCAGCTTGCCGACTAGCAGCTACGAGCAGTACTTC; CDR3aa: CASSLPTSSYEQYF
v_gene: TRBV28; j_gene: TRBJ2-1; d_gene: -; abundance: -; CDR3nt: TGTGCCAGCAGTCCCGAGACAAGGCAGTTCTTC; CDR3aa: CASSPETRQFF
v_gene: TRBV21-1; j_gene: TRBJ2-1; d_gene: -; abundance: -; CDR3nt: TGTGCTTTCCCCCAAGGGCTAGCGGGAGGGGGCTCCTACAATGAGCAGTTCTTC; CDR3aa: CAFPQGLAGGGSYNEQFF
v_gene: TRBV7-2; j_gene: TRBJ1-5; d_gene: -; abundance: -; CDR3nt: TGTGCCAGCAGCTTATTTCTTAATCAGCCCCAGCATTTT; CDR3aa: CASSLFLNQPQHF
v_gene: TRBV29-1; j_gene: TRBJ2-3; d_gene: -; abundance: -; CDR3nt: TGCAGCGTTGATCGGAGTAGCACAGATACGCAGTATTTT; CDR3aa: CSVDRSSTDTQYF
v_gene: TRBV9; j_gene: TRBJ1-4; d_gene: TRBD1; abundance: -; CDR3nt: TGTGCCAGCAGCGCACTACAGGGGAACAATGAAAAACTGTTTTTT; CDR3aa: CASSALQGNNEKLFF
v_gene: TRBV6-1; j_gene: TRBJ2-7; d_gene: -; abundance: -; CDR3nt: TGTGCCAGCAGGGGGGATTTTGGGACATCCTACGAGCAGTACTTC; CDR3aa: CASRGDFGTSYEQYF